The entry below describes one TCR beta chain. Its antigen remains unidentified. These data come from a study of PD-1 blockade in classical Hodgkin lymphoma. Using immunoSEQ multiplex PCR, the repertoire was profiled, and TCRdb retains in-frame clones only, with some absent. This sample has 15,000 to 20,000 clones; roughly 80% occur once, and the top ten carry roughly 24%. Notes on the study in general: Patients newly diagnosed and complete responders had comparable baseline diversity. CD4+ TCR diversity rose significantly by C4D1, and CD8+ TCR diversity did not.

Every patient relapsed after autologous stem cell transplantation, and brentuximab vedotin exposure varied. In germline, CDR1 is MNHEY, CDR2 SVGAGI. The CDR3 totals 16 residues. V lost 4 bases and J 2 bases, leaving 17 bases between the germline ends. This chain uses TRBV6-5 with TRBJ1-1; the D gene is possibly TRBD1 (6 bases). This receptor was identified in a human donor with classical Hodgkin lymphoma. The sequencing here drew on peripheral blood mononuclear cells (PBMCs), taken at baseline. The CDR3 coding sequence is TGTGCCAGCAGTTGGAGGGGGGGCGAGGGAAACACTGAAGCTTTCTTT. Protein: CASSWRGGEGNTEAFF.